This T cell receptor (beta chain) stems from a study of CD8+ T cells in alopecia areata. General study findings and limits: Sharing of TCR sequences between patients (possibly for HLA-related reasons) was less clear than in mice.

V was trimmed by 5 bases and J by 1 base, leaving 8 bases between them. The germline CDR1 and CDR2 sequences are LNHNV and YYDKDF (reference sequence). This CDR3 region has 13 residues. Concerning this clone: The antigen remains undetermined.

cDNA prepared by RNA extraction and subsequent reverse transcription served as the template for sequencing. Only in-frame clones appear in the TCRdb table, and some are missing; sequencing was by immunoSEQ multiplex PCR. The sample comprises under 250,000 clones, around 62% of which are singletons, and approximately 0.45% rests with the top ten. The source of this sequence is a human donor with alopecia areata. The specimen was CD4+ T cells sorted from blood, collected at week 0. The chain employs TRBV15 and TRBJ1-1; weak D call: TRBD1 (5 bases). CDR3 loop: CATSFGQNTEAFF. The CDR3 DNA reads as TGTGCCACCAGCTTCGGACAGAACACTGAAGCTTTCTTT.